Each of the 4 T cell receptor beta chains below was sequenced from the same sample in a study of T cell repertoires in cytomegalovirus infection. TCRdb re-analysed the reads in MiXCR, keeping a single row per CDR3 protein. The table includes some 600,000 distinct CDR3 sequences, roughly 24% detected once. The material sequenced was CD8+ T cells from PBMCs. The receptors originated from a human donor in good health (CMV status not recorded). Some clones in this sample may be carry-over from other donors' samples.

In nucleotides, the CDR3 is TGTGCCAGCAGCTTTTCCAGGGTCAAAACCTTGAACACTGAAGCTTTCTTT. Translated, it gives CASSFSRVKTLNTEAFF. The chain links TRBV7-8 to TRBJ1-1, with D possibly TRBD1 on 5 matching bases. In germline, CDR1 is SGHVS, CDR2 FQNEAQ. The CDR3 is 17 amino acids. Trimming stripped 3 bases from V and 0 bases from J, with 17 bases between.

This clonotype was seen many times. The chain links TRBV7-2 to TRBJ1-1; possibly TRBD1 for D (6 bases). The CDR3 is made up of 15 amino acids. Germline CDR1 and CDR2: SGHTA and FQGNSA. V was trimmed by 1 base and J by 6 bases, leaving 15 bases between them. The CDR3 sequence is CASSLVEGGVPEAFF. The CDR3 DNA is TGTGCCAGCAGCTTAGTAGAGGGGGGCGTACCTGAAGCTTTCTTT.

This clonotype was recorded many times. The CDR3 nucleotides are TGTGCCAGCAGCCTTGACGGTGTTTACGGGGAGCTGTTTTTT. It encodes CASSLDGVYGELFF. The J gene is TRBJ2-2, the V gene TRBV7-3; D remains unclear. Germline V CDR1 and CDR2: SGHTA, FQGTGA. Trimming removed 5 bases from V and 7 bases from J, with 14 bases in between. CDR3 length: 14 amino acids.

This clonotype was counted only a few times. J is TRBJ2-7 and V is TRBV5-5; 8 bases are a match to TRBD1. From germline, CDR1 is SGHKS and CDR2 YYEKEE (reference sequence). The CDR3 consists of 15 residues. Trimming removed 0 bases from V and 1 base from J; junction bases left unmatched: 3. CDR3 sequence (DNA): TGTGCCAGCAGCTTGGTCGACAGGGGATCCTACGAGCAGTACGTC. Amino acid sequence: CASSLVDRGSYEQYV.